The rows below give T cell receptor beta chains drawn from one sample of a study of T cell repertoires in cytomegalovirus infection. TCRdb fed the reads into MiXCR, producing one record per CDR3 protein. The data hold about 310,000 distinct CDR3 sequences, with 15% to 20% observed a single time. Sequenced: PBMCs. The source of these receptors is a human donor in good health (CMV status not recorded). Some clones in this sample may be carry-over from other donors' samples. Both conserved end residues are part of each CDR3. Size is omitted from some rows. Given values are once, few, many or a class for expanded clones.

j_call	v_call	clone_size	cdr3_aa
TRBJ2-5	TRBV29-1	NA	CSVVTREETQYF
TRBJ2-5	TRBV9	NA	CASSVALAESQETQYF
TRBJ2-2	TRBV7-9	many	CASSLVVTGQPNTGELFF
TRBJ2-2	TRBV2	NA	CASSVALNTGELFF
TRBJ1-5	TRBV10-3	many	CAISDSGASNQPQHF
TRBJ2-2	TRBV9	few	CASRSGGTNTGELFF
TRBJ2-3	TRBV2	NA	CASMGGSTDTQYF
TRBJ2-7	TRBV6-1	many	CASSITGPSSYEQYF
TRBJ2-2	TRBV7-2	few	CASSQGTGFFLAGELFF
TRBJ1-2	TRBV6-2/TRBV6-3	NA	CASSSVGHTGYTF
TRBJ2-1	TRBV7-2	many	CASSLRGSSYNEQFF
TRBJ1-2	TRBV19	many	CASSMTAHYGYTF
TRBJ2-7	TRBV20-1	NA	CSARLGGSSYEQYF
TRBJ1-6	TRBV28	NA	CASSLGLGVQTPLHF
TRBJ1-5	TRBV6-8	NA	CASSRRTGGYQPQHF
TRBJ2-2	TRBV6-4	few	CASSRSGTNTGELFF
TRBJ2-3	TRBV5-4	NA	CASSQEQRATDTQYF
TRBJ2-7	TRBV28	NA	CASTAGGLAGYEQYF
TRBJ1-1	TRBV12-3/TRBV12-4	many	CASSFQGGNTEAFF